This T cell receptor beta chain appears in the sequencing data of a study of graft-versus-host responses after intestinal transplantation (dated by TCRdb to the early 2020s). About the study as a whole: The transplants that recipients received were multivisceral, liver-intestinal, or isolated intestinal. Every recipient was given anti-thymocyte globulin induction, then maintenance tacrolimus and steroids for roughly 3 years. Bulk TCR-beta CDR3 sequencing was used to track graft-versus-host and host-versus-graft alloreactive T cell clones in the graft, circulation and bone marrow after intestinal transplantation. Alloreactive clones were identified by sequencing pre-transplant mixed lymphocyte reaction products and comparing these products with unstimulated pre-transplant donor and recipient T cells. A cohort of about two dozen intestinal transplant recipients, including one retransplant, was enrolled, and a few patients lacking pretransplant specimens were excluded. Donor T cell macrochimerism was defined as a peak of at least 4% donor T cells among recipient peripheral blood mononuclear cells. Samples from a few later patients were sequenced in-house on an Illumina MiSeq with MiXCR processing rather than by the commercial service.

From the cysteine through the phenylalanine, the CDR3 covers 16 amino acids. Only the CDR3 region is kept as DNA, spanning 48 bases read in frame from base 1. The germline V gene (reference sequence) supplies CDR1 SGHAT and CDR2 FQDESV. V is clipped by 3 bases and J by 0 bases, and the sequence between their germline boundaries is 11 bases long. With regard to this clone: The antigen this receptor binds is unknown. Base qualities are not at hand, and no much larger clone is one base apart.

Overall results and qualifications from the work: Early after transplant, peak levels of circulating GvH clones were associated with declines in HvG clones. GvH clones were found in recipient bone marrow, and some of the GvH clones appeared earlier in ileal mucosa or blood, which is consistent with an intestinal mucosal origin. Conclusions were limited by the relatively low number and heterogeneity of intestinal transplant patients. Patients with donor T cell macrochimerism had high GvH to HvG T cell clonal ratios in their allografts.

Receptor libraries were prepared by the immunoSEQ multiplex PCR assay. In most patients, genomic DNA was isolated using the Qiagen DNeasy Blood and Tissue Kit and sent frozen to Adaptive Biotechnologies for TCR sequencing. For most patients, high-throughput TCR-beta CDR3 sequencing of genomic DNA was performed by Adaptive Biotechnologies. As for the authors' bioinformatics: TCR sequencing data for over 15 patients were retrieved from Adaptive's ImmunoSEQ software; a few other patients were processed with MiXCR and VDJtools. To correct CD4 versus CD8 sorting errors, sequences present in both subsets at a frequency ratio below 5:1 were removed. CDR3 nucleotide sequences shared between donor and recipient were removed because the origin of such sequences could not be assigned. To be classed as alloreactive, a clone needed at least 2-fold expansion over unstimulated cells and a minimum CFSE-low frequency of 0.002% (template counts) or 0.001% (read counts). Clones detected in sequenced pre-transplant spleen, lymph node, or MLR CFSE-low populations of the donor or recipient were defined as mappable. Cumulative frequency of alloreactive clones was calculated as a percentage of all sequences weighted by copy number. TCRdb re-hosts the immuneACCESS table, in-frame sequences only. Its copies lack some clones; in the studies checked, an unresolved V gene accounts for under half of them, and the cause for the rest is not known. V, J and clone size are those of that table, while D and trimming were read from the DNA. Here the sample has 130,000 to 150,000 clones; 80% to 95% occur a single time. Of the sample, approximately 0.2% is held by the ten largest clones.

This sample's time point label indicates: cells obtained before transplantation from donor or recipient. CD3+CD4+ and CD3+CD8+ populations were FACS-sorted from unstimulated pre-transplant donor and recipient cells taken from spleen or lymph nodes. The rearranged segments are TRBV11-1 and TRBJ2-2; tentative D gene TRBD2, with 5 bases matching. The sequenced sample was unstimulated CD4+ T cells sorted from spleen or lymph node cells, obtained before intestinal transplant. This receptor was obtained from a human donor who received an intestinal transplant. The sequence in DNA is TGTGCCAGCAGCTTTATAAGCGGACCGAACACCGGGGAGCTGTTTTTT. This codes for CASSFISGPNTGELFF.